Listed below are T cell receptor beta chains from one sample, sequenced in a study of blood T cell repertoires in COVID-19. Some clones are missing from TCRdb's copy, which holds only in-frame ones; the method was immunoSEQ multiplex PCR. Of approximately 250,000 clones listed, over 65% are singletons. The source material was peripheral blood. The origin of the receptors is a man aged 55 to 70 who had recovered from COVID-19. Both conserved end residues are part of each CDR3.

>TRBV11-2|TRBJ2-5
CASSPPGQGKGETQYF
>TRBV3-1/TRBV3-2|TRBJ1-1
CASSQAGGYTEAFF
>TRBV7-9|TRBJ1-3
CASSSSGGGSGNTIYF
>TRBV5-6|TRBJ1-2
CASSLGAAYGYTF
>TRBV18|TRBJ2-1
CASSPPGLAGGRGNEQFF
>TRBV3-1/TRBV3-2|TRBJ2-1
CASSQVGALSYNEQFF
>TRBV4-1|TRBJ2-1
CASSQVSTRSYNEQFF
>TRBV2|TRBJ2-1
CASSEGVTVRSVF
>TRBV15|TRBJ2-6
CATSREIRGPGANVLTF
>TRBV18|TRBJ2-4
CASSPGTGGDIQYF
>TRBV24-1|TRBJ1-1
CATPDTEAFF
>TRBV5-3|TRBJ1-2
CARSLRFSADRRLQYGYTF
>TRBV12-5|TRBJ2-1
CASASNGLAGDSYNEQFF
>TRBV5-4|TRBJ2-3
CASSATRTDTQYF
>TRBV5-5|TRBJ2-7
CASSLWGQPYEQYF
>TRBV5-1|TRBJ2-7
CASSPGPATSSYEQYF
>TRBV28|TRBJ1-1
CASSPGRLTEAFF
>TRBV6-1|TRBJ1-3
CASSERHGNAIYF
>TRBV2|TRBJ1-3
CASLGTPARNTIYF
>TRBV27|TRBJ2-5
CASSPRQDQETQYF
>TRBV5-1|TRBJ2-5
CASSSGDRGNQETQYF